The next 8 T cell receptor beta chains were all read from a single sample in a study of human T cells and chemical hapten exposure. Time point noted: patch test 1, 2 weeks after DPC sensitization. Treatment denoted: therapeutic diphenylcyclopropenone sensitization with weekly scalp DPC. TCRdb reprocessed the RACE reads with MiXCR, giving one entry per CDR3 protein. This table has around 110,000 distinct CDR3 sequences, about 12% appearing once. The material sequenced was whole blood, taken in connection with sensitization to the hapten diphenylcyclopropenone (DPC). These receptors were collected from a woman aged 45 to 65 with alopecia areata. Some clones in this sample may be carry-over from other donors' samples.

This clonotype turned up a few times. V gene TRBV10-3 combines with J gene TRBJ1-2; D unclear. Deletions cut 4 bases from V and 4 bases from J, with 7 bases between. The CDR3 is 12 amino acids. CDR1 is ENHRY, CDR2 SYGVKD, per germline. CDR3 DNA: TGTGCCATCAGTGCGGAAGGCTATGGCTACACCTTC. It is translated as CAISAEGYGYTF.

This clonotype was found once. This chain connects TRBV28 to TRBJ2-7, with D tentatively TRBD2 (6 bases). The CDR3 runs to 14 residues. Per germline, CDR1 MDHEN and CDR2 SYDVKM. The V and J ends lost 7 bases and 0 bases respectively, with 13 bases between them. The CDR3 sequence: CASNLPGLSYEQYF. For the CDR3, the DNA is TGTGCCAGCAACTTACCGGGACTCTCCTACGAGCAGTACTTC.

Comment on this clonotype: One junction end disagrees with the germline gene, perhaps due to a read error. V usage is TRBV7-7 and J usage is TRBJ2-1, with 7 bases lining up with TRBD2. Germline V CDR1 and CDR2: SSHAT, FNYEAQ (reference sequence). This CDR3 spans 15 amino acids. The CDR3: CASSPGTTYANEQFF. The CDR3 DNA reads as TGTGCTAGCAGCCCCGGGACTACCTACGCCAATGAGCAGTTCTTC.

This chain joins TRBV19 and TRBJ2-2; 7 bases fit TRBD1. The germline CDR1 and CDR2 sequences are LNHDA and SQIVND (reference sequence). The ends lost 4 bases at V and 4 bases at J; junction bases unmatched: 6. The CDR3 spans 15 residues. This CDR3 reads CASSNRQGPTGELFF. The CDR3, as DNA: TGTGCCAGTAGTAATCGACAGGGCCCCACCGGGGAGCTGTTTTTT. The full variable domain, its missing parts supplied by reference TRBV19 and TRBJ2-2, is DGGITQSPKYLFRKEGQNVTLSCEQNLNHDAMYWYRQDPGQGLRLIYYSQIVNDFQKGDIAEGYSVSREKKESFPLTVTSAQKNPTAFYLCASSNRQGPTGELFFGEGSRLTVL.

This clonotype was found a few times. The chain couples TRBV19 to TRBJ2-2; TRBD2 might be the D (6 bases). This CDR3 is built from 16 residues. With 10 bases removed from V and 5 bases from J, the gap between germline ends came to 23 bases. Germline V CDR1 and CDR2: LNHDA, SQIVND (reference sequence). CDR3 in DNA: TGTGCCACTCACGGAGGGTCCACATCGCGGACCGGGGAGCTGTTTTTT. This gives the protein CATHGGSTSRTGELFF.

The chain combines TRBV6-1 with TRBJ2-1; 12 bases fit TRBD2. J lost 4 bases, V lost 10 bases, and 5 bases had no gene match. Germline V CDR1 and CDR2: MNHNS, SASEGT. The length of the CDR3 is 14 residues. The DNA for the CDR3 is TGTGCCACTGTGACTAGCGGGGGTTACAATGAGCAGTTCTTC. This codes for CATVTSGGYNEQFF.

The chain is built from TRBV5-1 and TRBJ2-7; 10 bases align to TRBD1. Looked up from germline, CDR1 is SGHRS and CDR2 is YFSETQ. V shed 0 bases, J shed 6 bases, and the junction held 6 bases outside the gene matches. The CDR3 extends over 15 amino acids. The CDR3 loop is CASSLDATGGSEQYF. As DNA, the CDR3 is TGCGCCAGCAGCTTGGACGCGACAGGGGGCTCCGAGCAGTACTTC.

Only a few counts were recorded for this clonotype. V gene TRBV28 combines with J gene TRBJ1-5, with D unclear. The CDR3 extends over 12 amino acids. CDR1 is MDHEN and CDR2 is SYDVKM in the germline V gene. V was cut by 6 bases and J by 4 bases, with 7 bases left in between. CDR3 bases: TGTGCCAGCAGGGAGAGTAATCAGCCCCAGCATTTT. Protein sequence: CASRESNQPQHF.